The 24 T cell receptor beta chains listed next were all sequenced from one sample in a study of identical twins. TCRdb reprocessed the 5' RACE reads with MiXCR, giving one entry per CDR3 protein. The sample contains roughly 630,000 distinct CDR3 sequences, about 7.6% of which appear only once. These records were also assigned to another study, of yellow fever vaccine responses in identical twins.

Sequenced sample: PBMCs. The receptors originated from a woman under 30 in good health.

The table lists this clonotype with a few counts. The rearrangement links TRBV3-1 to TRBJ2-3, with D perhaps TRBD1 or TRBD2 (5 bases each). V was clipped by 4 bases and J by 3 bases, with 29 bases between them. Per the germline V gene, CDR1 is LGHDT and CDR2 is YNNKEL (reference sequence). CDR3 size: 20 residues. Written as DNA, the CDR3 is TGTGCCAGCAGCCCCCACTTACAGGTACGGGGCAGGTCCCAAACAGATACGCAGTATTTT. Translated, it gives CASSPHLQVRGRSQTDTQYF.

This clonotype was recorded at least ten times. This rearrangement joins TRBV20-1 to TRBJ2-1; TRBD2 might be the D (5 bases). The germline V gene encodes CDR1 DFQATT and CDR2 SNEGSKA (reference sequence). Trimming cost V 3 bases and J 0 bases, with 15 bases left between them. The CDR3 runs 16 residues. Here the CDR3 reads CSASWVSGFSYNEQFF. Written as DNA, the CDR3 is TGCAGTGCTAGTTGGGTGTCGGGGTTCTCCTACAATGAGCAGTTCTTC.

This clonotype was seen a handful of times. The chain carries TRBV28 and TRBJ2-3, with 9 bases fitting TRBD1. The CDR3 has 16 amino acids. The J segment lost 1 base and the V segment lost 6 bases, leaving 8 bases of the junction unmatched. Per the germline V gene, CDR1 is MDHEN and CDR2 is SYDVKM. The CDR3 is CASSRHRGLGTDTQYF. For the CDR3, the DNA is TGTGCCAGCAGCCGTCACAGGGGGCTAGGCACAGATACGCAGTATTTT.

The V call is TRBV20-1, the J call TRBJ2-1; D gene ambiguous. Germline CDR1 is DFQATT and CDR2 is SNEGSKA (reference sequence). V lost 1 base and J lost 6, with 13 bases in between. The CDR3 consists of 14 residues. The CDR3 reads CSARAGYPVNEQFF. The CDR3 DNA is TGCAGTGCTAGAGCTGGTTACCCGGTCAATGAGCAGTTCTTC.

J is TRBJ1-3 and V is TRBV20-1, with D maybe TRBD1 (5 bases). CDR3 length: 14 residues. Trimming left V 3 bases short and J 3 bases short, with 12 bases between. Looked up from germline, CDR1 is DFQATT and CDR2 is SNEGSKA (reference sequence). CDR3 sequence (DNA): TGCAGTGCTAGCGACAGAGATCTTGGAAACACCATATATTTT. This translates into CSASDRDLGNTIYF.

Many counts were recorded for this clonotype. The chain has TRBV25-1 and TRBJ1-2; D not certain. The V end lost 3 bases, the J end lost 8 bases, and 22 bases lay between the germline ends. The length of the CDR3 is 16 residues. The germline V gene has CDR1 MGHDK and CDR2 SYGVNS. The CDR3 DNA follows: TGTGCCAGCAGTGACCCGACCAGTGGGCAGACCTCAGGCTACACCTTC. It yields the protein CASSDPTSGQTSGYTF.

This clonotype was counted only a few times. The J gene is TRBJ2-1, the V gene TRBV7-6; 8 nucleotides align to TRBD2. The CDR3 is 15 residues long. The V gene end was trimmed by 5 bases and the J gene end by 6 bases; junction bases not matched to a gene: 9. From germline, CDR1 is SGHVS and CDR2 FNYEAQ. CDR3 nucleotides: TGTGCCAGCAGCACGGGGGGGGTCTCGGGCAATGAGCAGTTCTTC. Residues: CASSTGGVSGNEQFF.

This clonotype was seen a handful of times. V gene TRBV4-1 combines with J gene TRBJ2-3, with D possibly being TRBD2 (5 bases). V lost 0 bases, J lost 3 bases, and 13 bases lay in between. Germline loops: CDR1 MGHRA, CDR2 YSYEKL. This CDR3 spans 16 amino acids. The CDR3 region has the DNA TGCGCCAGCAGCCAAGAAGGCGGGCAGGAAACAGATACGCAGTATTTT. The encoded protein is CASSQEGGQETDTQYF.

This clonotype was recorded a few times. The rearrangement joins TRBV7-8 to TRBJ2-3, with D perhaps matching TRBD2 (5 bases). Trimming removed 1 base from V and 2 bases from J, with 13 bases in between. The CDR3 runs to 16 residues. CDR1 and CDR2 from the germline V gene are SGHVS and FQNEAQ. CDR3 bases: TGTGCCAGCAGCTTAGATCAGGAGGATTTCACAGATACGCAGTATTTT. Translating gives CASSLDQEDFTDTQYF. The entire variable domain, with the rest obtained from reference TRBV7-8 and TRBJ2-3, is as follows: GAGVSQSPRYKVAKRGQDVALRCDPISGHVSLFWYQQALGQGPEFLTYFQNEAQLDKSGLPSDRFFAERPEGSVSTLKIQRTQQEDSAVYLCASSLDQEDFTDTQYFGPGTRLTVL.

The genes are TRBV12-3 or TRBV12-4 and TRBJ2-3; 12 bases align to TRBD1. Unmatched junction bases numbered 5, after V lost 4 bases and J lost 3 bases. The CDR3 has 16 amino acids. Written as DNA, the CDR3 is TGTGCCAGCAGTTCGCCGGGACAGGGGGCGACAGATACGCAGTATTTT. Its translation: CASSSPGQGATDTQYF.

A note on this clonotype: Since a much larger clone is just one base distant, this may be a read error. J is TRBJ1-6 and V is TRBV12-3 or TRBV12-4, with D possibly being TRBD1 (6 bases). The CDR3 totals 17 residues. CDR3 in amino acids: CVSSLGGLSSYNSPLHF. Here the CDR3 DNA reads TGTGTCAGCAGTTTGGGGGGGCTAAGCTCCTATAATTCACCCCTCCACTTT.

Of note for this clonotype: A much larger clone lies one base from this, so it may be a read error. This chain uses TRBV3-1 with TRBJ2-7; 11 nucleotides agree with TRBD2. The CDR3 sequence is 15 residues long. Germline CDR1 and CDR2: LGHDT and YNNKEL (reference sequence). The CDR3 nucleotides are TGTGCCAGCTGCCAAACTAGCGGGAGTGCGTACGAGCAGTACTTC. This codes for CASCQTSGSAYEQYF.

This sequence joins TRBV7-6 and TRBJ2-2, with unresolved D. V was pared by 1 base and J by 6 bases, with 9 bases between. CDR1 and CDR2 (germline): SGHVS, FNYEAQ. The CDR3 sequence is 14 residues long. The CDR3 DNA follows: TGTGCCAGCAGCTTAGAAGTGGGCGCCGGGGAGCTGTTTTTT. The encoded protein is CASSLEVGAGELFF. The full variable domain, with the rest looked up from reference TRBV7-6 and TRBJ2-2, is GAGVSQSPRYKVTKRGQDVALRCDPISGHVSLYWYRQALGQGPEFLTYFNYEAQQDKSGLPNDRFSAERPEGSISTLTIQRTEQRDSAMYRCASSLEVGAGELFFGEGSRLTVL.

The chain joins TRBV5-1 to TRBJ2-5, with TRBD1 matching over 7 bases. The ends lost 2 bases at V and 5 bases at J; junction bases unmatched: 12. Germline V gives CDR1 SGHRS, CDR2 YFSETQ. The CDR3 has 16 residues. Here the CDR3 DNA reads TGCGCCAGCAGCTTTTTGCTTCCGGGACAGACCGAGACCCAGTACTTC. Amino acid sequence: CASSFLLPGQTETQYF.

The sample holds a few counts of this clonotype. This rearrangement joins TRBV27 to TRBJ2-4; the D is unclear. CDR1 MNHEY and CDR2 SMNVEV come from the germline V gene (reference sequence). This CDR3 comprises 15 residues. Trimming took 2 bases from V and 1 from J, leaving 9 bases between them. CDR3 coding DNA: TGTGCCAGCAGTTTAGACCCTATGGCCAAAAACATTCAGTACTTC. As protein: CASSLDPMAKNIQYF.

At least ten counts were recorded for this clonotype. V is TRBV21-1 and J is TRBJ2-2; TRBD1, the D gene given by the table, was not confirmed from the DNA. TRBV21-1 is a listed pseudogene. There are 15 residues in the CDR3. The CDR3 coding sequence is TGTGCCAGCAGCAAGAACCGGGGGCTCACCGGGGAGCTGTTTTTT. This gives the protein CASSKNRGLTGELFF.

The chain has TRBV10-2 and TRBJ2-3; D is uncertain. Germline V gene lookup returns CDR1 WSHSY and CDR2 SAAADI. The CDR3 loop spans 15 amino acids. Deletions cut 4 bases from V and 2 bases from J, with 13 bases between. The CDR3 nucleotides read TGCGCCAGCAGTGGAAACAAGCCCAACACAGATACGCAGTATTTT. Protein: CASSGNKPNTDTQYF.

This rearrangement joins TRBV29-1 to TRBJ2-7; 10 positions match TRBD2. Germline V lookup: CDR1 SQVTM, CDR2 ANQGSEA. The ends lost 0 bases at V and 1 base at J; junction bases unmatched: 9. The CDR3 runs 17 residues. CDR3 sequence: CSVEEGNLLAGSYEQYF. The CDR3, as DNA: TGCAGCGTTGAAGAGGGGAACTTACTAGCGGGATCCTACGAGCAGTACTTC.

This clonotype turned up a few times. The rearrangement uses TRBV24-1 and TRBJ2-1; 7 bases fit TRBD2. V was clipped by 5 bases and J by 11 bases; unmatched bases: 8. Germline CDR1 reads KGHDR; CDR2 reads SFDVKD. The CDR3 runs 13 residues. The chain's CDR3 is CATSAAGEPQQFF. The CDR3 nucleotides read TGTGCCACCAGTGCGGCGGGAGAGCCGCAGCAGTTCTTC.

The chain uses TRBV12-3 or TRBV12-4 and TRBJ1-4; no reliable D call. The CDR3 has 13 residues. Trimming stripped 4 bases from V and 6 bases from J, with 9 bases between. CDR3 region: CASSSRTHEKLFF. The CDR3 nucleotides read TGTGCCAGCAGTTCTCGGACGCATGAAAAACTGTTTTTT.

This clonotype was detected only a few times. The V call is TRBV3-1, the J call TRBJ2-1; 7 positions agree with TRBD2. The V and J ends lost 1 base and 1 base, in that order; junction bases with no gene match: 7. The CDR3 runs to 17 residues. The germline V gene has CDR1 LGHDT and CDR2 YNNKEL (reference sequence). CDR3 loop: CASSQVVREWSYNEQFF. In DNA form, the CDR3 reads TGTGCCAGCAGCCAAGTAGTGCGGGAGTGGTCCTACAATGAGCAGTTCTTC.

There are a few counts of this clonotype. This sequence joins TRBV5-1 and TRBJ2-1; 12 positions agree with TRBD1. This CDR3 is 16 amino acids long. V was pared by 4 bases and J by 7 bases, with 9 bases of the junction left unmatched. Germline V gene lookup returns CDR1 SGHRS and CDR2 YFSETQ. Here the CDR3 DNA reads TGCGCCAGCAGCGATTTCCGGGACAGGGGGCGGAATGAGCAGTTCTTC. This translates into CASSDFRDRGRNEQFF.

This clonotype was observed at least ten times. This chain connects TRBV5-1 to TRBJ2-3; TRBD2 aligns across 15 bases. This CDR3 has 17 residues. J was trimmed by 5 bases and V by 3 bases; bases with no gene match: 7. Germline V gives CDR1 SGHRS, CDR2 YFSETQ. CDR3 protein: CASSYGLAGGPRDTQYF. CDR3 in DNA: TGCGCCAGCAGCTACGGACTAGCGGGGGGGCCTCGAGATACGCAGTATTTT.

This clonotype showed up just a few times. The V and J genes are TRBV6-5 and TRBJ1-1, with D perhaps TRBD1 (6 bases). Germline CDR1 reads MNHEY; CDR2 reads SVGAGI. The CDR3 totals 19 residues. Trimming left V 3 bases short and J 1 base short, with 24 bases between. This CDR3 reads CASSYRGRPSTGRNTEAFF. The CDR3 DNA reads TGTGCCAGCAGTTATAGGGGACGTCCCTCGACAGGCCGGAACACTGAAGCTTTCTTT.